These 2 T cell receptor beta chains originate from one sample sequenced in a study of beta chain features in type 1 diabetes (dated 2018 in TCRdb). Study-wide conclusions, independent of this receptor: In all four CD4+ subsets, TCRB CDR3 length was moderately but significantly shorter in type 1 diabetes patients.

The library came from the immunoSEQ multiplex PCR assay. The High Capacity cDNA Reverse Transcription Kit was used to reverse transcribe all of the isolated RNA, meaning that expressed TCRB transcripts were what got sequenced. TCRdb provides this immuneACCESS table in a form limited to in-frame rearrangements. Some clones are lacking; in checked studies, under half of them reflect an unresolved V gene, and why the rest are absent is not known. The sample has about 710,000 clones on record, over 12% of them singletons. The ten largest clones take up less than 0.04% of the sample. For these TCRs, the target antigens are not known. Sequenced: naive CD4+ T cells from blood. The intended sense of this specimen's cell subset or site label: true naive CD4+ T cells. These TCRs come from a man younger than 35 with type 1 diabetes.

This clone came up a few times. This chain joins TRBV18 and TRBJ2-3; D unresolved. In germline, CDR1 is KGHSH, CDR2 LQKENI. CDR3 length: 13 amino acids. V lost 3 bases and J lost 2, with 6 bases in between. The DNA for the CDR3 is TGTGCCAGCTCACCGCAGGACACAGATACGCAGTATTTT. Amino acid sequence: CASSPQDTDTQYF.

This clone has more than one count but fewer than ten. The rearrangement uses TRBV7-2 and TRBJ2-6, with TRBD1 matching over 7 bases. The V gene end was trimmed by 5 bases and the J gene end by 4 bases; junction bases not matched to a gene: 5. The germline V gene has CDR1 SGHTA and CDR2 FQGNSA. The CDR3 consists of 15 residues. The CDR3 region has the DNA TGTGCCAGCAGCCAACAGGGGTCCGGGGCCAACGTCCTGACTTTC. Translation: CASSQQGSGANVLTF. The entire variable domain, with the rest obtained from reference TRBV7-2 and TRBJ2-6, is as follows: GAGVSQSPSNKVTEKGKDVELRCDPISGHTALYWYRQSLGQGLEFLIYFQGNSAPDKSGLPSDRFSAERTGGSVSTLTIQRTQQEDSAVYLCASSQQGSGANVLTFGAGSRLTVL.